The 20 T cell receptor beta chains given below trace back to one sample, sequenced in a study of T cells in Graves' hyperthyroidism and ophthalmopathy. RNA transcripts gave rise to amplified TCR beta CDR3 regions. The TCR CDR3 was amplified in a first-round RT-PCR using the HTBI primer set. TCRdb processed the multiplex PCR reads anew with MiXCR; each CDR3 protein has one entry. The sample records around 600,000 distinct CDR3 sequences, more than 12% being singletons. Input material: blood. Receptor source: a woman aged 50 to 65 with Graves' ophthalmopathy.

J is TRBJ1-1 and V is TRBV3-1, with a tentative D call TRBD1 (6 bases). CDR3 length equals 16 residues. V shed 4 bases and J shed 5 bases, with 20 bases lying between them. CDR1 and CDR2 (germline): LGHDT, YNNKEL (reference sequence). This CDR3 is CASSRLSGGRVTEAFF. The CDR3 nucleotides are TGTGCCAGCAGCCGACTATCGGGGGGGCGGGTAACTGAAGCTTTCTTT. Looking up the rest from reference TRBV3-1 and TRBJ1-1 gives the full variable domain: DTAVSQTPKYLVTQMGNDKSIKCEQNLGHDTMYWYKQDSKKFLKIMFSYNNKELIINETVPNRFSPKSPDKAHLNLHINSLELGDSAVYFCASSRLSGGRVTEAFFGQGTRLTVV.

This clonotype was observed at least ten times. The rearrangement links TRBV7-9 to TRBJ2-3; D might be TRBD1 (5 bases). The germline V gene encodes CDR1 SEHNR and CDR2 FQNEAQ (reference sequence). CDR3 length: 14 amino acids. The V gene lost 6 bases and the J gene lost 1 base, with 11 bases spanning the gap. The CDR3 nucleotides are TGTGCCAGCAGGATAGACAGAGGCACAGATACGCAGTATTTT. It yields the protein CASRIDRGTDTQYF.

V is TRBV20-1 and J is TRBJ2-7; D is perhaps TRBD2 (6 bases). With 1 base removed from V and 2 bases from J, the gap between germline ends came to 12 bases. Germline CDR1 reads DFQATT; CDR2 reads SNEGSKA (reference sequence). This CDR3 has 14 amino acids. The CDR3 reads CSARGWEVPYEQYF. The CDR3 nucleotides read TGCAGTGCTAGAGGGTGGGAGGTCCCCTACGAGCAGTACTTC.

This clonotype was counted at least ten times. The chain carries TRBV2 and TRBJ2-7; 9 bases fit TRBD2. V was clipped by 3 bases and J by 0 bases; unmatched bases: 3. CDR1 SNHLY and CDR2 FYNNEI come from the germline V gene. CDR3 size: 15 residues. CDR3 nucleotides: TGTGCCAGCAGTGAGGGCGGGAGGGCCTCCTACGAGCAGTACTTC. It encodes CASSEGGRASYEQYF.

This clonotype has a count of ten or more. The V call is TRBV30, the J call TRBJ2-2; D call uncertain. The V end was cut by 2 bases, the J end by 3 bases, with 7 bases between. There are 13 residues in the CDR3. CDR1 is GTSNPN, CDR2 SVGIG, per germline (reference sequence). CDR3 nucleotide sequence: TGTGCCTGGAGTCCCGGTCACACCGGGGAGCTGTTTTTT. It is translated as CAWSPGHTGELFF.

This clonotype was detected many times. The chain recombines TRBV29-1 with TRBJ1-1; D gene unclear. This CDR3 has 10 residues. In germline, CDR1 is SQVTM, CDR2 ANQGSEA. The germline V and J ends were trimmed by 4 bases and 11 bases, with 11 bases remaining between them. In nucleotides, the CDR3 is TGCAGCGTTGCCGGTAAACGGGCTTTCTTT. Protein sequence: CSVAGKRAFF.

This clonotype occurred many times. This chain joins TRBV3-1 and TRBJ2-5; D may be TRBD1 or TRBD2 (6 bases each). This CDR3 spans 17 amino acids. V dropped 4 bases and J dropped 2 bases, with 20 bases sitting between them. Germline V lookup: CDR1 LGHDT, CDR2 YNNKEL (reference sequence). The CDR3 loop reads CASSLQRGREPQETQYF. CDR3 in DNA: TGTGCCAGCAGCCTCCAACGGGGGCGGGAACCTCAAGAGACCCAGTACTTC.

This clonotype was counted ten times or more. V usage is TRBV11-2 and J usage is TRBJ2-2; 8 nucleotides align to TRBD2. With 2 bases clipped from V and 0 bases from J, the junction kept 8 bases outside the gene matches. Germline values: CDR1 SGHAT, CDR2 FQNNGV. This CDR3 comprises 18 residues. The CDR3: CASSLIVGLAANTGELFF. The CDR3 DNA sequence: TGTGCCAGCAGCTTAATAGTAGGACTAGCAGCGAACACCGGGGAGCTGTTTTTT.

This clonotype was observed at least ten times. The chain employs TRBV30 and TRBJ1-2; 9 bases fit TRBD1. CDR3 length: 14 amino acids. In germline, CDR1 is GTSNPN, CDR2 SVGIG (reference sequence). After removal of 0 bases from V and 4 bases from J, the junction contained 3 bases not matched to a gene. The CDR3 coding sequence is TGTGCCTGGAGTGTCGGGACAGGGACCTATGGCTACACCTTC. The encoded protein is CAWSVGTGTYGYTF.

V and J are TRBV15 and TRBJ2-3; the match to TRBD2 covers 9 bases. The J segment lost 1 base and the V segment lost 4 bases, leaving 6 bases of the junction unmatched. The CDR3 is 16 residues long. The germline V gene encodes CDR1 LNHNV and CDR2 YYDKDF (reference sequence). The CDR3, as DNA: TGTGCCACCAGCAAATATAGCGGGAGTGGCACAGATACGCAGTATTTT. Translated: CATSKYSGSGTDTQYF.

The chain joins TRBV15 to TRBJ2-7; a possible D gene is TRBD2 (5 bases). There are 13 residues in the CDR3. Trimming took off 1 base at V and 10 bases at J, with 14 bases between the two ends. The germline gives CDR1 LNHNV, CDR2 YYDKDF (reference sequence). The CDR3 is CATSRVRDGSQYF. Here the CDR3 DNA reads TGTGCCACCAGCAGAGTCCGGGATGGGAGTCAGTACTTC.

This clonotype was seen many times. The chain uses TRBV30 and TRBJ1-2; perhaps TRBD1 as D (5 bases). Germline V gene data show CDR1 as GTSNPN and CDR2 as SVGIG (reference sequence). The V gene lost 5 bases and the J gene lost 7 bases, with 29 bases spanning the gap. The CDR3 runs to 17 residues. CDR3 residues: CAWRYPSPRTRFLGYTF. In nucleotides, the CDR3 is TGTGCCTGGCGATACCCCTCCCCCCGGACACGCTTTCTTGGCTACACCTTC.

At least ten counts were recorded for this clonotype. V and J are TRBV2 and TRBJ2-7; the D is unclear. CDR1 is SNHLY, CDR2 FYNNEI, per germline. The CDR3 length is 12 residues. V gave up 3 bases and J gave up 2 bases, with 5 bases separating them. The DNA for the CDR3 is TGTGCCAGCAGTGATACCCCCTACGAGCAGTACTTC. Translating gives CASSDTPYEQYF.

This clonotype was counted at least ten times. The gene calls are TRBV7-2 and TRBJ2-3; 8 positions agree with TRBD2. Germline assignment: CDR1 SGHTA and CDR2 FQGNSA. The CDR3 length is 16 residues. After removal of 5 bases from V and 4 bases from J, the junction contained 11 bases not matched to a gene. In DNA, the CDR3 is TGTGCCAGCAGCCCTCGGAGTAGCGGGACCCCAGATACGCAGTATTTT. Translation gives CASSPRSSGTPDTQYF.

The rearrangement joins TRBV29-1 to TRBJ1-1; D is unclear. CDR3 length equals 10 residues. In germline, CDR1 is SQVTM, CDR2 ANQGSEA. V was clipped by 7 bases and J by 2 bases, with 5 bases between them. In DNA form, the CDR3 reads TGCAGCGGGACTAACACTGAAGCTTTCTTT. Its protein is CSGTNTEAFF.

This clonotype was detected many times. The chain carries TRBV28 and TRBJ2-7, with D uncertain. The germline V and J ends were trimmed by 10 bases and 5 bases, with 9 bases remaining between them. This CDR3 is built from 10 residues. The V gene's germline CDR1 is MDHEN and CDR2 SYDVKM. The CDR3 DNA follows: TGTGCCACCACATCCCACGAGCAGTACTTC. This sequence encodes CATTSHEQYF.

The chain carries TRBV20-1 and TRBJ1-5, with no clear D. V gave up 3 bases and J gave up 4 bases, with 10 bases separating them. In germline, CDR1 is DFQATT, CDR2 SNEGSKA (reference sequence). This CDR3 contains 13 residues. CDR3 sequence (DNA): TGCAGTGCTAGTGTAGGGCTGAATCAGCCCCAGCATTTT. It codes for CSASVGLNQPQHF.

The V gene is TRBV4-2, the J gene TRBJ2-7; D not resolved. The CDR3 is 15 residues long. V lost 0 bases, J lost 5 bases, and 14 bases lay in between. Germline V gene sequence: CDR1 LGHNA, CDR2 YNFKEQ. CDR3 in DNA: TGTGCCAGCAGCCAAGATGGCGGCACCCTCCACGAGCAGTACTTC. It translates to CASSQDGGTLHEQYF.

CDR3 sequence reads: CATSDGGRAGGTQYF. The CDR3 nucleotides are TGTGCCACCAGTGATGGCGGGAGGGCCGGAGGGACCCAGTACTTC. The chain carries TRBV24-1 and TRBJ2-5, with 9 bases that match TRBD2. This CDR3 has 15 amino acids. The ends lost 3 bases at V and 7 bases at J; junction bases unmatched: 8. Germline assignment: CDR1 KGHDR and CDR2 SFDVKD.

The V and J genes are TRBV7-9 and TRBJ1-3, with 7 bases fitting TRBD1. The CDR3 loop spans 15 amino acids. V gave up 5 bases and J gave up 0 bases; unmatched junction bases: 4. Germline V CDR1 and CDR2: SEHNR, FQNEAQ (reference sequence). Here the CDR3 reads CASSGQVLSGNTIYF. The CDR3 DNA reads TGTGCCAGCAGCGGACAGGTGCTCTCTGGAAACACCATATATTTT.